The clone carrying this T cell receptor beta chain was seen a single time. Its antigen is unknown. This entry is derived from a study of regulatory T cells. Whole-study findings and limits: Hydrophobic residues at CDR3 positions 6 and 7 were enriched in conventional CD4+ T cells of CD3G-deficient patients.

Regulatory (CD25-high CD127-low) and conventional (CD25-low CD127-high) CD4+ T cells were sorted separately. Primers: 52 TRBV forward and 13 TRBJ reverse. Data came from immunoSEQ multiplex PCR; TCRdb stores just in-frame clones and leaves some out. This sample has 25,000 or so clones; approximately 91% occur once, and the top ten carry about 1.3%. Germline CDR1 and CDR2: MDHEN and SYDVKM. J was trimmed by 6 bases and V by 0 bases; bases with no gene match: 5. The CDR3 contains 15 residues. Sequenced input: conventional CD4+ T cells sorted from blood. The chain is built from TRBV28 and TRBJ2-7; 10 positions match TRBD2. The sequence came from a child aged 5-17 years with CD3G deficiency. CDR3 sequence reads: CASSLWTSGSGEQYF. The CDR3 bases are TGTGCCAGCAGTTTATGGACTAGCGGGTCGGGCGAGCAGTACTTC.